Here is one TCR beta chain with its context. In the source study's methods: The assay estimated nucleated cells by amplifying reference gene primers. The table came from immunoSEQ multiplex PCR; TCRdb's copy has only in-frame clones and leaves some out. The V and J calls and clone size were taken over from that table, and D and trimming were inferred from the DNA. This sample carries about 63,000 clones, 92% of them seen once, and the ten largest clones take about 4.6%. This entry belongs to a study of blood T cell repertoires in COVID-19. J was trimmed by 3 bases and V by 3 bases; bases with no gene match: 4. Germline CDR1 reads MDHEN; CDR2 reads SYDVKM. The CDR3 is 16 residues long.

The sample comprised peripheral blood. The chain uses TRBV28 and TRBJ2-3; 12 bases line up with TRBD2. The sequence came from a man between 45 and 60 years old with active COVID-19. CDR3 sequence: CASSFRTSGKTDTQYF. The CDR3 nucleotides read TGTGCCAGCAGTTTCCGGACTAGCGGGAAGACAGATACGCAGTATTTT. Full variable domain (missing parts from reference TRBV28 and TRBJ2-3): DVKVTQSSRYLVKRTGEKVFLECVQDMDHENMFWYRQDPGLGLRLIYFSYDVKMKEKGDIPEGYSVSREKKERFSLILESASTNQTSMYLCASSFRTSGKTDTQYFGPGTRLTVL.